Listed below are T cell receptor beta chains from one sample, sequenced in a study of T cell responses to AZD1222 COVID-19 vaccine. The repertoire was sequenced with immunoSEQ multiplex PCR; TCRdb's copy has only in-frame clones and lacks some. The sample includes roughly 150,000 clones, approximately 90% of them seen just once. The sample consisted of peripheral blood, taken on day 0 of AZD1222 vaccination. Receptors were obtained from an adult in good health. The CDR3 runs from the conserved cysteine through the conserved F or W. Fields, in order: J gene, V gene, CDR3 length, CDR3 protein.

J: TRBJ2-1; V: TRBV3-1/TRBV3-2; length: 13; CDR3: CASSLGRYNEQFF
J: TRBJ2-1; V: TRBV18; length: 12; CDR3: CASSPSRNEQFF
J: TRBJ2-7; V: TRBV19; length: 15; CDR3: CASSTHSGSDSEQYF
J: TRBJ1-4; V: TRBV29-1; length: 12; CDR3: CSVVGTAEKLFF
J: TRBJ1-2; V: TRBV20-1; length: 13; CDR3: CSASTQGLGGYTF
J: TRBJ1-1; V: TRBV3-1/TRBV3-2; length: 17; CDR3: CASSPQLTGWLNTEAFF
J: TRBJ1-3; V: TRBV30; length: 16; CDR3: CAWSMIGTDYGNTIYF
J: TRBJ2-3; V: TRBV7-3; length: 14; CDR3: CASSPSGGGDTQYF
J: TRBJ1-1; V: TRBV29-1; length: 16; CDR3: CSVSPGVGQGRTQAFF
J: TRBJ2-7; V: TRBV7-9; length: 12; CDR3: CASSLVPYEQYF
J: TRBJ1-6; V: TRBV19; length: 19; CDR3: CASSPPLLGQGFSDSPLHF
J: TRBJ1-1; V: TRBV25-1; length: 15; CDR3: CASSVYRVPPDEAFF
J: TRBJ2-1; V: TRBV6-5; length: 13; CDR3: CASTPGRAHEQFF
J: TRBJ2-1; V: TRBV6-5; length: 14; CDR3: CASGPLSVRNEQFF
J: TRBJ2-7; V: TRBV5-1; length: 16; CDR3: CASSMGPQGSSYEQYF
J: TRBJ2-3; V: TRBV5-3; length: 15; CDR3: CARSRGAPPSDTQYF
J: TRBJ2-6; V: TRBV7-2; length: 16; CDR3: CASSLVPSSGANVLTF
J: TRBJ2-5; V: TRBV16; length: 16; CDR3: CASSHLDRAVQETQYF
J: TRBJ2-7; V: TRBV25-1; length: 14; CDR3: CASSASGIHYEQYF
J: TRBJ2-2; V: TRBV10-2; length: 14; CDR3: CAIEGTGPPGELFF
J: TRBJ2-1; V: TRBV7-9; length: 15; CDR3: CASSLAAGPNNEQFF
J: TRBJ2-1; V: TRBV20-1; length: 11; CDR3: CSARLVNEQFF
J: TRBJ2-3; V: TRBV5-1; length: 14; CDR3: CASSLGQATDTQYF
J: TRBJ2-7; V: TRBV6-5; length: 13; CDR3: CASASGGSYEQYF
J: TRBJ2-1; V: TRBV13; length: 13; CDR3: CASRPAGGHEQFF
J: TRBJ1-1; V: TRBV18; length: 15; CDR3: CASSPARGKYTEAFF
J: TRBJ2-1; V: TRBV9; length: 16; CDR3: CASSPRTGSSYNEQFF
J: TRBJ2-6; V: TRBV5-4; length: 18; CDR3: CASSAPGRSGSGANVLTF
J: TRBJ2-7; V: TRBV5-1; length: 15; CDR3: CASSYRQGNAYEQYF
J: TRBJ2-6; V: TRBV6-2/TRBV6-3; length: 13; CDR3: CASSYSGANVLTF
J: TRBJ2-1; V: TRBV28; length: 15; CDR3: CASSFTTSRGNEQFF
J: TRBJ2-5; V: TRBV6-6; length: 14; CDR3: CASTSRRGGETQYF
J: TRBJ2-7; V: TRBV12-3/TRBV12-4; length: 13; CDR3: CASSSRTVYEQYF
J: TRBJ1-2; V: TRBV6-1; length: 14; CDR3: CASSEAEQGYGYTF
J: TRBJ2-5; V: TRBV5-1; length: 15; CDR3: CASRHSPGLEETQYF
J: TRBJ1-6; V: TRBV27; length: 14; CDR3: CASRTVLPNSPLHF
J: TRBJ1-6; V: TRBV7-9; length: 16; CDR3: CASSKRDRGLNSPLHF
J: TRBJ1-2; V: TRBV12-3/TRBV12-4; length: 12; CDR3: CASSVPGYGYTF
J: TRBJ1-5; V: TRBV6-6; length: 15; CDR3: CASKPGSNLNQPQHF
J: TRBJ1-4; V: TRBV5-4; length: 16; CDR3: CASSLSGGSSNEKLFF
J: TRBJ2-1; V: TRBV7-9; length: 17; CDR3: CASSSDPGLARQWEQFF
J: TRBJ2-3; V: TRBV5-1; length: 16; CDR3: CASSRTTGTSTDTQYF